This T cell receptor beta chain was retrieved from a study of control samples from healthy donors and cancer patients. Here immunoSEQ multiplex PCR was the method, and the copy in TCRdb shows in-frame clones only, minus some. There are 90,000 to 150,000 clones in the sample; about nine tenths occur only once, and approximately 3.2% lies in the top ten. The receptor's source is a man in his forties in good health. The source material was blood.

Here the CDR3 reads CASSLDKRGLSYNEQFF. The CDR3 DNA sequence: TGCGCCAGCAGCTTGGATAAGCGGGGGTTATCCTACAATGAGCAGTTCTTC. This chain joins TRBV5-1 and TRBJ2-1; 8 bases fit TRBD2. Germline V gives CDR1 SGHRS, CDR2 YFSETQ. CDR3 length: 17 amino acids. The V gene end was trimmed by 0 bases and the J gene end by 1 base; junction bases not matched to a gene: 6.